Listed below are T cell receptor beta chains from one sample, sequenced in a study of shared clonotypes between healthy human individuals. The protocol was immunoSEQ multiplex PCR, while the TCRdb copy is restricted to in-frame clones and leaves out a portion. The sample includes about 190,000 clones, about 66% seen only once; the top ten take under 11%. The source material was memory CD4+ T cells sorted from blood. The receptors shown here come from a man aged 25-45 years in good health. Each CDR3 is given with its conserved first and last residue. The D gene is left open where the match is weak. The listing skips clone size in some rows; elsewhere it reads once, few, many or a size class.

d_call: .
clone_size: .
j_call: TRBJ2-1
v_call: TRBV7-7
cdr3_nt: TGTGCCAGCAGCTTAGGAAGTTCAAGACTAGTTTTCGACAATGAGCAGTTCTTC
cdr3_aa: CASSLGSSRLVFDNEQFF

d_call: .
clone_size: .
j_call: TRBJ2-7
v_call: TRBV5-1
cdr3_nt: TGCGCCAGCAGCTTGAACTCCTACGAGCAGTACTTC
cdr3_aa: CASSLNSYEQYF

d_call: .
clone_size: few
j_call: TRBJ2-3
v_call: TRBV5-1
cdr3_nt: TGCGCCAGCAGCTCAACCGGGTCCATAAGGGGAGATACGCAGTATTTT
cdr3_aa: CASSSTGSIRGDTQYF

d_call: TRBD1
clone_size: once
j_call: TRBJ1-1
v_call: TRBV9
cdr3_nt: TGTGCCAGCAGCCCTCGACAGGGGGGTAGGGACACTGAAGCTTTCTTT
cdr3_aa: CASSPRQGGRDTEAFF

d_call: .
clone_size: .
j_call: TRBJ2-1
v_call: TRBV6-5
cdr3_nt: TGTGCCAGCAGTTACTCGAGGCTTAACAATGAGCAGTTCTTC
cdr3_aa: CASSYSRLNNEQFF

d_call: TRBD1
clone_size: .
j_call: TRBJ2-1
v_call: TRBV10-3
cdr3_nt: TGTGCCACCGACAGGGGGCACTACAATGAGCAGTTCTTC
cdr3_aa: CATDRGHYNEQFF

d_call: .
clone_size: .
j_call: TRBJ2-5
v_call: TRBV12-5
cdr3_nt: TGTGCTAGTGGTTTTGCGTACCAAGAGACCCAGTACTTC
cdr3_aa: CASGFAYQETQYF

d_call: TRBD1
clone_size: .
j_call: TRBJ1-4
v_call: TRBV27
cdr3_nt: TGTGCCAGCAGTTCATGGACAGGGGGCAGGGGTGAAAAACTGTTTTTT
cdr3_aa: CASSSWTGGRGEKLFF

d_call: TRBD2
clone_size: .
j_call: TRBJ2-1
v_call: TRBV9
cdr3_nt: TGTGCCAGCAGCGTAGGTACCGGGACTAGCGGTTACAATGAGCAGTTCTTC
cdr3_aa: CASSVGTGTSGYNEQFF

d_call: .
clone_size: .
j_call: TRBJ1-4
v_call: TRBV9
cdr3_nt: TGTGCCAGCAGCGTAGAAGGGGATCCGGGAGAAAAACTGTTTTTT
cdr3_aa: CASSVEGDPGEKLFF

d_call: .
clone_size: .
j_call: TRBJ1-3
v_call: TRBV2
cdr3_nt: TGTGCCAGCAGCGGGACCAGGCAAAGGCCTGGAAACACCATATATTTT
cdr3_aa: CASSGTRQRPGNTIYF

d_call: TRBD1
clone_size: .
j_call: TRBJ2-7
v_call: TRBV6-1
cdr3_nt: TGTGCCAGCAGTGGGTCGACAGGGCGCCACGAGCAGTACTTC
cdr3_aa: CASSGSTGRHEQYF

d_call: .
clone_size: .
j_call: TRBJ2-7
v_call: TRBV5-4
cdr3_nt: TGTGCCAGCAGCCAGGATCTGACCAAGGGGTACGAGCAGTACTTC
cdr3_aa: CASSQDLTKGYEQYF

d_call: TRBD1
clone_size: .
j_call: TRBJ1-3
v_call: TRBV11-1
cdr3_nt: TGTGCCAGCAGCTCGGGACAGCCTGGAAACACCATATATTTT
cdr3_aa: CASSSGQPGNTIYF

d_call: TRBD2
clone_size: few
j_call: TRBJ2-1
v_call: TRBV5-4
cdr3_nt: TGTGCCAGCAGCCGGGACTATTACAATGAGCAGTTCTTC
cdr3_aa: CASSRDYYNEQFF

d_call: TRBD1
clone_size: .
j_call: TRBJ1-2
v_call: TRBV7-2
cdr3_nt: TGTGCCAGCAGCTTAGGAGGGGGCGGGAACTATGGCTACACCTTC
cdr3_aa: CASSLGGGGNYGYTF

d_call: TRBD1
clone_size: .
j_call: TRBJ2-5
v_call: TRBV28
cdr3_nt: TGTGCCAGCAGTATGCTCACAGGGGGTTCGGAGACCCAGTACTTC
cdr3_aa: CASSMLTGGSETQYF

d_call: .
clone_size: .
j_call: TRBJ2-5
v_call: TRBV11-1
cdr3_nt: TGTGCCAGCAGCTTAGTGACAGAACAAGAGACCCAGTACTTC
cdr3_aa: CASSLVTEQETQYF

d_call: .
clone_size: few
j_call: TRBJ1-5
v_call: TRBV10-1
cdr3_nt: TGCGCCAGCAGTGAACAGGTTAATCAGCCCCAGCATTTT
cdr3_aa: CASSEQVNQPQHF

d_call: TRBD1
clone_size: .
j_call: TRBJ1-1
v_call: TRBV6-5
cdr3_nt: TGTGCCAGCAGCGGGACAGGGTTCACTGAAGCTTTCTTT
cdr3_aa: CASSGTGFTEAFF

d_call: .
clone_size: .
j_call: TRBJ2-7
v_call: TRBV6-6
cdr3_nt: TGTGCCAGCGGTCTCGGACGGCACTACGAGCAGTACTTC
cdr3_aa: CASGLGRHYEQYF

d_call: .
clone_size: many
j_call: TRBJ2-2
v_call: TRBV18
cdr3_nt: TGTGCCAGCTCACTTAGCGGTTCGGACACCGGGGAGCTGTTTTTT
cdr3_aa: CASSLSGSDTGELFF

d_call: TRBD1
clone_size: once
j_call: TRBJ1-4
v_call: TRBV6-5
cdr3_nt: TGTGCCAGCAGTCGGACAGGGCTAAATGAAAAACTGTTTTTT
cdr3_aa: CASSRTGLNEKLFF

d_call: .
clone_size: .
j_call: TRBJ2-3
v_call: TRBV10-2
cdr3_nt: TGCGCCAGCAGAATCAGGGGAGGCACAGATACGCAGTATTTT
cdr3_aa: CASRIRGGTDTQYF

d_call: TRBD1
clone_size: .
j_call: TRBJ1-2
v_call: TRBV28
cdr3_nt: TGTGCCAGCAGCCCTCTCCGACCGGGACAGGGGTCTGACTATGGCTACACCTTC
cdr3_aa: CASSPLRPGQGSDYGYTF

d_call: .
clone_size: .
j_call: TRBJ1-3
v_call: TRBV5-6
cdr3_nt: TGTGCCAGCAGCACTTACAGGGAAAAAGGCTCTGGAAACACCATATATTTT
cdr3_aa: CASSTYREKGSGNTIYF

d_call: .
clone_size: .
j_call: TRBJ1-2
v_call: TRBV6-1
cdr3_nt: TGTGCCAGCAGTGATCCCCCGGACAGAAACTATGGCTACACCTTC
cdr3_aa: CASSDPPDRNYGYTF

d_call: .
clone_size: .
j_call: TRBJ2-2
v_call: TRBV18
cdr3_nt: TGTGCCAGCTCACCAGCCCCCGCGAACACCGGGGAGCTGTTTTTT
cdr3_aa: CASSPAPANTGELFF

d_call: .
clone_size: .
j_call: TRBJ2-7
v_call: TRBV4-3
cdr3_nt: TGCGCCAGCAGCCAAGAGACTAGGAATTACGAGCAGTACTTC
cdr3_aa: CASSQETRNYEQYF

d_call: .
clone_size: few
j_call: TRBJ2-7
v_call: TRBV11-2
cdr3_nt: TGTGCCAGCAGCTTATCGGTAGATTCTTACGAGCAGTACTTC
cdr3_aa: CASSLSVDSYEQYF

d_call: .
clone_size: .
j_call: TRBJ2-2
v_call: TRBV5-1
cdr3_nt: TGCGCCAGCAGCTTGGTACCAGGGGGGTCCACCGGGGAGCTGTTTTTT
cdr3_aa: CASSLVPGGSTGELFF

d_call: .
clone_size: .
j_call: TRBJ2-3
v_call: TRBV7-8
cdr3_nt: TGTGCCAGCAGCTTAGGCCGAAAGGAAGATACGCAGTATTTT
cdr3_aa: CASSLGRKEDTQYF

d_call: .
clone_size: .
j_call: TRBJ1-2
v_call: TRBV6-1
cdr3_nt: TGTGCCAGCAGTGAAACGAGAGACTTCTATGGCTACACCTTC
cdr3_aa: CASSETRDFYGYTF

d_call: TRBD1
clone_size: many
j_call: TRBJ1-4
v_call: TRBV28
cdr3_nt: TGTGCCAGCAGTTTGCCCCAGGGGGCTGGAGAAAAACTGTTTTTT
cdr3_aa: CASSLPQGAGEKLFF

d_call: .
clone_size: .
j_call: TRBJ1-3
v_call: TRBV6-1
cdr3_nt: TGTGCCAGCAGTGAAGCCGGAAACACCATATATTTT
cdr3_aa: CASSEAGNTIYF

d_call: .
clone_size: .
j_call: TRBJ2-1
v_call: TRBV11-3
cdr3_nt: TGTGCCAGCAGCCCCCAAAGCCAATACAATGAGCAGTTCTTC
cdr3_aa: CASSPQSQYNEQFF

d_call: .
clone_size: .
j_call: TRBJ2-1
v_call: TRBV6-1
cdr3_nt: TGTGCCAGCAGTGAAAGGCGGTCAGGGGAGATGGATGAGCAGTTCTTC
cdr3_aa: CASSERRSGEMDEQFF

d_call: TRBD1
clone_size: .
j_call: TRBJ2-1
v_call: TRBV7-2
cdr3_nt: TGTGCCAGCAGCCACGGGACAGGGGGGAATGAGCAGTTCTTC
cdr3_aa: CASSHGTGGNEQFF

d_call: .
clone_size: .
j_call: TRBJ2-6
v_call: TRBV5-4
cdr3_nt: TGTGCCAGCGGATTTTCGTACAGACAAAGTCGGGCCAACGTCCTGACTTTC
cdr3_aa: CASGFSYRQSRANVLTF

d_call: .
clone_size: .
j_call: TRBJ2-1
v_call: TRBV5-1
cdr3_nt: TGCGCCAGCGCCGGCCGGGGCTCCTACAATGAGCAGTTCTTC
cdr3_aa: CASAGRGSYNEQFF

d_call: .
clone_size: once
j_call: TRBJ2-7
v_call: TRBV5-4
cdr3_nt: TGTGCCAGCAGCAACTTTTACGAGCAGTACTTC
cdr3_aa: CASSNFYEQYF

d_call: .
clone_size: .
j_call: TRBJ2-6
v_call: TRBV28
cdr3_nt: TGTGCCAGCAGTTCCCTACTAGGTGCGGCCAACGTCCTGACTTTC
cdr3_aa: CASSSLLGAANVLTF

d_call: .
clone_size: .
j_call: TRBJ1-2
v_call: TRBV2
cdr3_nt: TGTGCCAGCAGCCGGGACACCGCTGGCTATGGCTACACCTTC
cdr3_aa: CASSRDTAGYGYTF

d_call: TRBD2
clone_size: .
j_call: TRBJ2-2
v_call: TRBV9
cdr3_nt: TGTGCCAGCAGCGTAGGAACTAGCGGGGGCACCGGGGAGCTGTTTTTT
cdr3_aa: CASSVGTSGGTGELFF

d_call: .
clone_size: .
j_call: TRBJ1-2
v_call: TRBV10-2
cdr3_nt: TGCGCCAGCAGTGAGCGGACTGACTATGGCTACACCTTC
cdr3_aa: CASSERTDYGYTF

d_call: TRBD1
clone_size: .
j_call: TRBJ2-6
v_call: TRBV7-8
cdr3_nt: TGTGCCAGCAGCCCCGGGGGACAGGGGTCCTCTGGGGCCAACGTCCTGACTTTC
cdr3_aa: CASSPGGQGSSGANVLTF

d_call: .
clone_size: .
j_call: TRBJ2-1
v_call: TRBV5-1
cdr3_nt: TGCGCCAGCAGCTTGGTGCAGGGCAAATACAATGAGCAGTTCTTC
cdr3_aa: CASSLVQGKYNEQFF

d_call: .
clone_size: .
j_call: TRBJ2-7
v_call: TRBV5-6
cdr3_nt: TGTGCCAGCAGCTTGTTGACAGCCGTTACCTACGAGCAGTACTTC
cdr3_aa: CASSLLTAVTYEQYF

d_call: .
clone_size: .
j_call: TRBJ1-2
v_call: TRBV30
cdr3_nt: TGTGCCTGGGACAACTATGGCTACACCTTC
cdr3_aa: CAWDNYGYTF

d_call: .
clone_size: .
j_call: TRBJ2-7
v_call: TRBV19
cdr3_nt: TGTGCCAGTAGTCCCAAGACTAGTTCCCCGGAGCAGTACTTC
cdr3_aa: CASSPKTSSPEQYF

d_call: TRBD2
clone_size: .
j_call: TRBJ2-7
v_call: TRBV2
cdr3_nt: TGTGCCAGCAGACCCTCAGCGGGAGGGCCGGTCGAGCAGTACTTC
cdr3_aa: CASRPSAGGPVEQYF